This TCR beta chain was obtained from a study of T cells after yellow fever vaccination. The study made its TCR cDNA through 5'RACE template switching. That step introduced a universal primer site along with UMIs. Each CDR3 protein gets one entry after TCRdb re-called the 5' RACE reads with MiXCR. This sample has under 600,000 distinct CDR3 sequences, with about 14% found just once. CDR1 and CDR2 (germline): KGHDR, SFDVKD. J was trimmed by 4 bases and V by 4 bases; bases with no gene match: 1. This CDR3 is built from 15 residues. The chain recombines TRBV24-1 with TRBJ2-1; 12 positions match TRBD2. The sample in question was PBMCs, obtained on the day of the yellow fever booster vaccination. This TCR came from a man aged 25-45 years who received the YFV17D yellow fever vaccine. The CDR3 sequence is CATSETSGGYNEQFF. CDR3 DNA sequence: TGTGCCACCAGTGAGACTAGCGGGGGTTACAATGAGCAGTTCTTC.